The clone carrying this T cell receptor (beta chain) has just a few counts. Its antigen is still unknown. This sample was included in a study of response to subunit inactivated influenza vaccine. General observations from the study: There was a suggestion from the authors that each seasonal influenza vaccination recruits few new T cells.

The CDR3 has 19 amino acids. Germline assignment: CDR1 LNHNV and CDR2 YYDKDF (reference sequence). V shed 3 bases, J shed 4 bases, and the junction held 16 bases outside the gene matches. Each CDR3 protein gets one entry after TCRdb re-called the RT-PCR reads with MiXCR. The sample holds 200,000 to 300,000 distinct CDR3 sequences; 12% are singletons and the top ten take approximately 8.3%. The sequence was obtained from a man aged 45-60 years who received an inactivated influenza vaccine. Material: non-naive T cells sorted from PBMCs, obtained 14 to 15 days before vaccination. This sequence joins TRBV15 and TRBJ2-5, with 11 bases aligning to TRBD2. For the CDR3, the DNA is TGTGCCACCAGCAGGGAAGTGTATAGCGGGAGGGCCGACGGAGAGACCCAGTACTTC. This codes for CATSREVYSGRADGETQYF. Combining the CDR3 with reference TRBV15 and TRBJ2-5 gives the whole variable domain DAMVIQNPRYQVTQFGKPVTLSCSQTLNHNVMYWYQQKSSQAPKLLFHYYDKDFNNEADTPDNFQSRRPNTSFCFLDIRSPGLGDTAMYLCATSREVYSGRADGETQYFGPGTRLLVL.